This T cell receptor (beta chain) was captured in a study of spatial heterogeneity in lung cancer. Study-level information: Beta-chain sequences were consistently detected more often than alpha-chain sequences. The average appearance count of each unique TCR and UMI combination in raw reads was more than nine.

Time point in this sample: sample taken at primary tumor resection. Unsorted whole RNA of tumor, nontumor lung or frozen PBMC was sequenced. The donor group consisted of 72 patients who had untreated, early-stage non-small cell lung cancer. TCRdb fed the 5' RACE reads into MiXCR, producing one record per CDR3 protein. The sample lists around 10,000 distinct CDR3 sequences; about 4% were seen once. Ten or more counts support this clonotype. Germline CDR1 MNHEY, CDR2 SVGAGI. The V end was cut by 2 bases, the J end by 5 bases, with 13 bases between. This CDR3 is built from 15 residues. This TCR was sampled from a male donor with early-stage non-small cell lung cancer. The chain uses TRBV6-5 and TRBJ2-1, with D tentatively TRBD2 (6 bases). The sample was normal lung tissue next to the tumor, taken at surgery. The CDR3 here is CASSYGGGLNNEQFF. The CDR3 DNA follows: TGTGCCAGCAGTTACGGGGGAGGACTTAACAATGAGCAGTTCTTC.